The T cell receptor (beta chain) described here comes from a study of T cells after yellow fever vaccination. Findings of the study overall: Abundant bulk-population clonotypes could contaminate the FACS-sorted repertoires.

Trimming took off 3 bases at V and 4 bases at J, with 12 bases between the two ends. This CDR3 has 14 residues. TCRdb reanalysed the 5' RACE reads using MiXCR and keeps one entry per CDR3 protein. This sample carries 300,000 to 400,000 distinct CDR3 sequences, 3% to 4.5% of them seen once, and the ten largest clones take approximately 25%. With regard to this clonotype: Antigen unknown.

V usage is TRBV12-3 or TRBV12-4 and J usage is TRBJ1-2; a possible D gene is TRBD1 (5 bases). The clonotype was recovered from a man aged 18 to 30 who received the YFV17D yellow fever vaccine. The sequences come from PBMCs, collected 5 days after the yellow fever booster vaccination. The CDR3: CASSFRGLGYGYTF. For the CDR3, the DNA is TGTGCCAGCAGTTTCCGGGGCCTCGGCTATGGCTACACCTTC.